What follows are 31 T cell receptor beta chains derived from one specimen sequenced in a study of technical replicates of blood from several donors. The assay was immunoSEQ multiplex PCR, and TCRdb's table has in-frame clones only and misses some. The sample holds approximately 81,000 clones, over 75% seen once. Specimen: PBMCs. The receptors derive from a human donor in good health. Some clones in this sample may be carry-over from other donors' samples.

The chain links TRBV5-1 to TRBJ2-7; maybe TRBD2 (7 bases). Germline V gene data show CDR1 as SGHRS and CDR2 as YFSETQ. The germline V and J ends were trimmed by 0 bases and 4 bases, with 14 bases remaining between them. The CDR3 has 15 amino acids. The CDR3: CASSLEGGPQYEQYF. The CDR3 DNA reads TGCGCCAGCAGCTTGGAGGGGGGGCCTCAATACGAGCAGTACTTC.

V gene TRBV7-6 combines with J gene TRBJ1-3; weak D call: TRBD1 (6 bases). Per germline, CDR1 SGHVS and CDR2 FNYEAQ. With 5 bases removed from V and 0 bases from J, the gap between germline ends came to 11 bases. The CDR3 consists of 15 residues. In DNA form, the CDR3 reads TGTGCCAGCAGCCCAACAGGGATCTCTGGAAACACCATATATTTT. Its protein product is CASSPTGISGNTIYF.

The J gene is TRBJ2-7, the V gene TRBV4-3; 7 nucleotides line up with TRBD1. The length of the CDR3 is 15 residues. V gave up 0 bases and J gave up 4 bases; unmatched junction bases: 6. Looked up from germline, CDR1 is LGHNA and CDR2 is YSLEER. The CDR3 sequence: CASSQETGPLYEQYF. The CDR3 coding sequence is TGCGCCAGCAGCCAAGAGACAGGGCCATTATACGAGCAGTACTTC.

The chain carries TRBV7-8 and TRBJ1-3; D is perhaps TRBD1 (6 bases). Germline CDR1 and CDR2: SGHVS and FQNEAQ. V was pared by 2 bases and J by 0 bases, with 23 bases between. CDR3 length: 20 residues. CDR3 in DNA: TGTGCCAGCAGCTTACTTTATGCGGTCCCGGGACACAGCTCTGGAAACACCATATATTTT. It specifies CASSLLYAVPGHSSGNTIYF.

This clone was observed a handful of times. This chain's CDR3 is CASSFSGTGTEQYF. CDR3 coding DNA: TGTGCCAGCAGCTTCTCGGGGACAGGGACCGAGCAGTACTTC. The V and J genes are TRBV7-2 and TRBJ2-7, with 9 bases lining up with TRBD1. V lost 3 bases, J lost 6 bases, and 6 bases stayed unmatched. Germline CDR1 SGHTA, CDR2 FQGNSA. CDR3 length equals 14 residues.

This chain connects TRBV5-1 to TRBJ1-5, with TRBD1 as a possible D gene (5 bases). CDR3 size: 14 residues. Germline V gene lookup returns CDR1 SGHRS and CDR2 YFSETQ. With 0 bases removed from V and 3 bases from J, the gap between germline ends came to 7 bases. CDR3 nucleotide sequence: TGCGCCAGCAGCTTGGTAGGGGACAATCAGCCCCAGCATTTT. It translates to CASSLVGDNQPQHF. The variable domain in full, with the rest retrieved from reference TRBV5-1 and TRBJ1-5, is KAGVTQTPRYLIKTRGQQVTLSCSPISGHRSVSWYQQTPGQGLQFLFEYFSETQRNKGNFPGRFSGRQFSNSRSEMNVSTLELGDSALYLCASSLVGDNQPQHFGDGTRLSIL.

The CDR3 region is CAWSEDRLTEAFF. As DNA, the CDR3 is TGTGCCTGGAGCGAGGACAGACTCACTGAAGCTTTCTTT. V and J are TRBV30 and TRBJ1-1; tentatively, D is TRBD1 (6 bases). Per germline, CDR1 GTSNPN and CDR2 SVGIG (reference sequence). CDR3 length: 13 amino acids. V was cut by 3 bases and J by 4 bases, with 12 bases left in between. The variable domain in full, with the rest retrieved from reference TRBV30 and TRBJ1-1, is SQTIHQWPATLVQPVGSPLSLECTVEGTSNPNLYWYRQAAGRGLQLLFYSVGIGQISSEVPQNLSASRPQDRQFILSSKKLLLSDSGFYLCAWSEDRLTEAFFGQGTRLTVV.

Points on this clone: At one end, the junction sequence differs from germline, possibly due to a read error. This sequence joins TRBV7-7 and TRBJ2-7; 9 bases line up with TRBD1. The CDR3 is made up of 16 amino acids. Germline CDR1 reads SSHAT; CDR2 reads FNYEAQ (reference sequence). The CDR3: CASSLGGTGPVHEQYF. The CDR3, as DNA: TGTGCTAGCAGCTTAGGTGGGACAGGGCCCGTCCACGAGCAGTACTTC.

The CDR3 protein is CAWSSTVFRAFF. The CDR3 DNA sequence: TGTGCCTGGAGTAGTACTGTTTTCCGAGCTTTCTTT. J is TRBJ1-1 and V is TRBV30; D ambiguous. V lost 2 bases and J lost 10, with 14 bases in between. This CDR3 has 12 amino acids. Germline V gene sequence: CDR1 GTSNPN, CDR2 SVGIG (reference sequence).

The V gene is TRBV29-1, the J gene TRBJ2-5, with 7 nucleotides matching TRBD2. The germline gives CDR1 SQVTM, CDR2 ANQGSEA. CDR3 length equals 13 residues. The J segment lost 0 bases and the V segment lost 7 bases, leaving 5 bases of the junction unmatched. The CDR3 reads CSDLLANQETQYF. The CDR3 DNA sequence: TGCAGCGACCTACTAGCGAACCAAGAGACCCAGTACTTC. Variable domain in full (rest from reference TRBV29-1 and TRBJ2-5): SAVISQKPSRDICQRGTSLTIQCQVDSQVTMMFWYRQQPGQSLTLIATANQGSEATYESGFVIDKFPISRPNLTFSTLTVSNMSPEDSSIYLCSDLLANQETQYFGPGTRLLVL.

The count of this clone is one. The gene calls are TRBV6-1 and TRBJ1-1, with D possibly being TRBD1 (5 bases). Per the germline V gene, CDR1 is MNHNS and CDR2 is SASEGT. The CDR3 sequence is 18 residues long. Trimming shortened V by 2 bases and J by 5 bases, and 24 bases separated the two germline ends. CDR3 loop: CASSELGGLGPKGTEAFF. CDR3 DNA sequence: TGTGCCAGCAGTGAATTGGGAGGGTTGGGACCTAAGGGGACTGAAGCTTTCTTT.

The sample holds a few counts of this clone. The gene calls are TRBV5-6 and TRBJ1-1; weak D call: TRBD1 (5 bases). The ends were cut back, 2 bases at V and 1 base at J, with 15 bases in the middle. Germline-derived CDR1 and CDR2 are SGHDT and YYEEEE. The CDR3 runs to 16 residues. This chain's CDR3 is CASSFRQGRANTEAFF. CDR3 nucleotides: TGTGCCAGCAGCTTCCGTCAGGGCAGGGCGAACACTGAAGCTTTCTTT.

V is TRBV7-8 and J is TRBJ1-2; D gene unclear. The CDR3 totals 13 residues. V shed 5 bases and J shed 1 base, with 8 bases lying between them. The germline gives CDR1 SGHVS, CDR2 FQNEAQ. The CDR3 here is CASSAQDNYGYTF. The CDR3 bases are TGTGCCAGCAGCGCCCAGGATAACTATGGCTACACCTTC.

The CDR3 bases are TGTGCCATCAGTGAGGCATCAACAGGGAGCAATGGCTACACCTTC. Protein product: CAISEASTGSNGYTF. The chain employs TRBV10-3 and TRBJ1-2, with D possibly being TRBD1 (6 bases). The CDR3 contains 15 residues. V was pared by 2 bases and J by 6 bases, with 16 bases between. Germline CDR1 is ENHRY and CDR2 is SYGVKD.

The chain combines TRBV5-4 with TRBJ2-3, with TRBD2 matching over 16 bases. Germline V lookup: CDR1 SGHNT, CDR2 YYREEE (reference sequence). The V and J ends lost 6 bases and 1 base, in that order; junction bases with no gene match: 8. The CDR3 covers 18 residues. This CDR3 reads CASKPGTSGGEGTDTQYF. The CDR3 DNA reads TGTGCCAGCAAACCCGGGACTAGCGGGGGGGAGGGCACAGATACGCAGTATTTT.

The chain employs TRBV15 and TRBJ2-2; 7 nucleotides match TRBD2. The germline CDR1 and CDR2 sequences are LNHNV and YYDKDF (reference sequence). This CDR3 contains 17 residues. The V segment lost 5 bases and the J segment 0 bases; nucleotides outside the gene matches: 9. CDR3 coding DNA: TGTGCCACCAGCTCGATGGGAGCGGGATCGAACACCGGGGAGCTGTTTTTT. Its protein product is CATSSMGAGSNTGELFF. The full variable domain, completed using reference TRBV15 and TRBJ2-2, is DAMVIQNPRYQVTQFGKPVTLSCSQTLNHNVMYWYQQKSSQAPKLLFHYYDKDFNNEADTPDNFQSRRPNTSFCFLDIRSPGLGDTAMYLCATSSMGAGSNTGELFFGEGSRLTVL.

V is TRBV28 and J is TRBJ1-1, with 8 bases matching TRBD1. This CDR3 contains 15 residues. J lost 7 bases, V lost 6 bases, and 13 bases had no gene match. Germline V gene sequence: CDR1 MDHEN, CDR2 SYDVKM. The DNA for the CDR3 is TGTGCCAGCAGCCTCCGGGACAGGATAAATTATGAAGCTTTCTTT. It encodes CASSLRDRINYEAFF.

J is TRBJ1-1 and V is TRBV12-5, with TRBD1 matching over 7 bases. J gave up 11 bases and V 2 bases, and 8 bases lay outside the gene matches. CDR1 is LGHNT and CDR2 is FRNRAP in the germline V gene. This CDR3 has 13 residues. The CDR3 protein is CASGLPKQGRAFF. The CDR3 bases are TGTGCTAGTGGTTTGCCCAAACAGGGGCGGGCTTTCTTT.

This CDR3 reads CAWTGQVLSGNTIYF. As DNA, the CDR3 is TGTGCCTGGACAGGACAGGTTCTCTCTGGAAACACCATATATTTT. The chain uses TRBV30 and TRBJ1-3, with 7 bases that match TRBD1. Germline V gives CDR1 GTSNPN, CDR2 SVGIG (reference sequence). V dropped 4 bases and J dropped 0; count of bases not matched to a gene: 6. The CDR3 is made up of 15 amino acids.

In this sample, this clone turned up a few times. V and J are TRBV4-3 and TRBJ2-7; D is undetermined. CDR3 size: 14 residues. Germline lookup yields CDR1 LGHNA and CDR2 YSLEER. V was clipped by 0 bases and J by 1 base, with 7 bases between them. The CDR3 sequence: CASSQDEWSYEQYF. For the CDR3, the DNA is TGCGCCAGCAGCCAAGATGAGTGGTCCTACGAGCAGTACTTC.

The gene calls are TRBV15 and TRBJ2-6; D is ambiguous. With 1 base removed from V and 2 bases from J, the gap between germline ends came to 3 bases. The CDR3 is 14 residues long. From germline, CDR1 is LNHNV and CDR2 YYDKDF (reference sequence). Written as DNA, the CDR3 is TGTGCCACCAGCAGAGGCGCTGGGGCCAACGTCCTGACTTTC. Protein product: CATSRGAGANVLTF. The full variable domain, its missing parts supplied by reference TRBV15 and TRBJ2-6, is DAMVIQNPRYQVTQFGKPVTLSCSQTLNHNVMYWYQQKSSQAPKLLFHYYDKDFNNEADTPDNFQSRRPNTSFCFLDIRSPGLGDTAMYLCATSRGAGANVLTFGAGSRLTVL.

This clone was detected a few times. The rearrangement uses TRBV10-2 and TRBJ2-7, with D possibly matching TRBD1 (6 bases). The germline CDR1 and CDR2 sequences are WSHSY and SAAADI. V was trimmed by 3 bases and J by 0 bases, leaving 21 bases between them. The CDR3 runs 18 residues. Here the CDR3 reads CASSDTGLSTGSSYEQYF. For the CDR3, the DNA is TGCGCCAGCAGTGATACAGGGTTGAGCACTGGGAGCTCCTACGAGCAGTACTTC.

This clone was counted between two and nine times. The gene calls are TRBV27 and TRBJ1-2; the match to TRBD1 covers 7 bases. Germline V gene sequence: CDR1 MNHEY, CDR2 SMNVEV (reference sequence). The CDR3 covers 19 residues. Losses at the gene ends were 8 bases for V and 1 base for J; bases not matched to a gene: 22. The CDR3 DNA is TGTGCCAGCGGATTTTCGGCTAGGGGGCCAGATAGGGGTAACTATGGCTACACCTTC. It is translated as CASGFSARGPDRGNYGYTF.

The rearrangement uses TRBV4-1 and TRBJ1-4; maybe TRBD1 (6 bases). This CDR3 is 15 amino acids long. CDR1 and CDR2 (germline): MGHRA, YSYEKL. The V end was cut by 0 bases, the J end by 1 base, with 6 bases between. CDR3 sequence reads: CASSQEGGTNEKLFF. In DNA, the CDR3 is TGCGCCAGCAGCCAAGAAGGGGGAACTAATGAAAAACTGTTTTTT.

The V and J genes are TRBV10-3 and TRBJ2-1, with 12 bases identical to TRBD2. This CDR3 contains 13 residues. CDR1 and CDR2 from the germline V gene are ENHRY and SYGVKD. The V and J ends lost 7 bases and 10 bases, in that order; junction bases with no gene match: 5. The CDR3 coding sequence is TGTGCCATCAACCGACTAGCGGGAGAAGAGCAGTTCTTC. It translates to CAINRLAGEEQFF.

The chain carries TRBV4-1 and TRBJ1-4, with a weak D call TRBD1 (6 bases). Per germline, CDR1 MGHRA and CDR2 YSYEKL. The CDR3 is made up of 14 amino acids. Trimming stripped 1 base from V and 16 bases from J, with 19 bases between. The CDR3 sequence is CASSQVSARGVSFF. The CDR3 DNA follows: TGCGCCAGCAGCCAAGTTTCCGCCAGGGGTGTTTCGTTTTTT.

This chain uses TRBV30 with TRBJ2-1; D might be TRBD2 (5 bases). V was shortened by 0 bases and J by 15 bases, with 12 bases between the two germline ends. The CDR3 is made up of 11 amino acids. Per the germline V gene, CDR1 is GTSNPN and CDR2 is SVGIG (reference sequence). Written as DNA, the CDR3 is TGTGCCTGGAGTGTAAGCAAGCGGCGGTTCTTC. As protein: CAWSVSKRRFF.

The V gene is TRBV28, the J gene TRBJ1-2; D might be TRBD1 (6 bases). Per the germline V gene, CDR1 is MDHEN and CDR2 is SYDVKM. Trimming stripped 4 bases from V and 3 bases from J, with 15 bases between. CDR3 length: 15 residues. CDR3 DNA: TGTGCCAGCAGTTCGTATCTTGGGGGCTACTATGGCTACACCTTC. Protein: CASSSYLGGYYGYTF.

The CDR3 loop reads CASSPTGTGPQETQYF. CDR3 in DNA: TGTGCCAGCAGTCCCACCGGGACAGGGCCCCAAGAGACCCAGTACTTC. The chain employs TRBV28 and TRBJ2-5, with 9 bases matching TRBD1. V lost 5 bases, J lost 1 base, and 8 bases stayed unmatched. This CDR3 is 16 amino acids long. Germline V lookup: CDR1 MDHEN, CDR2 SYDVKM.

The rearrangement links TRBV5-1 to TRBJ1-2; the D gene is possibly TRBD1 (6 bases). Trimming pared 0 bases from V and 6 bases from J, leaving 9 bases between. From germline, CDR1 is SGHRS and CDR2 YFSETQ. The CDR3 has 13 residues. The CDR3 reads CASSLAQGDGYTF. The CDR3 nucleotides are TGCGCCAGCAGCTTGGCACAGGGAGATGGCTACACCTTC.

The chain uses TRBV7-9 and TRBJ1-1, with a tentative D call TRBD1 (5 bases). CDR1 is SEHNR, CDR2 FQNEAQ, per germline (reference sequence). This CDR3 is built from 15 residues. V gave up 0 bases and J gave up 2 bases, with 10 bases separating them. CDR3 in amino acids: CASSLARGLNTEAFF. The DNA of the CDR3 is TGTGCCAGCAGCTTAGCGAGGGGACTAAACACTGAAGCTTTCTTT.